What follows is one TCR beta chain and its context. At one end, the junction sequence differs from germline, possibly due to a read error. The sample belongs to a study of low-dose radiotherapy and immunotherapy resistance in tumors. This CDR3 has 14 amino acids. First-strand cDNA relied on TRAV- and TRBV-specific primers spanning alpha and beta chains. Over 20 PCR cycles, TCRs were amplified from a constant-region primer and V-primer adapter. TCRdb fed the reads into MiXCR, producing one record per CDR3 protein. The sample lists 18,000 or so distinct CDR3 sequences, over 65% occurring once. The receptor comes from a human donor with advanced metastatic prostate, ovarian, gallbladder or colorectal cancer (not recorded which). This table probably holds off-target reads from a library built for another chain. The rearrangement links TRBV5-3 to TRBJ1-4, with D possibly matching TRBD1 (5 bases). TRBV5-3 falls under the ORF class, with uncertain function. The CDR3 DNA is TGTGCCAGCAGCTTGGAGCAGGGATCTGAAAAACTGTTTTTT. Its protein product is CASSLEQGSEKLFF.